Sequencing of this TCR beta chain was carried out in a study of blood T cell repertoires in COVID-19. About the study: Material from acute and convalescent COVID-19 was sourced from the United States, Italy and Spain. T cells, B-cell-depleted T cells, or PBMCs supplied cDNA or gDNA.

Patients of the Seattle cohort, enrolled during active infection, were followed longitudinally. Germline CDR1 SGHRS, CDR2 YFSETQ. This CDR3 has 16 residues. The V end lost 5 bases, the J end lost 6 bases, and 20 bases lay between the germline ends. In the authors' methods: How many nucleated cells were present was estimated from reference gene primer amplification. Produced via immunoSEQ multiplex PCR; TCRdb's table is partial and in-frame only. Clone size and V and J calls were adopted from that table, with D and trimming inferred from the DNA. The sample comprises a few hundred thousand clones, 70% to 90% of which are singletons, and 3% rests with the top ten.

The chain combines TRBV5-1 with TRBJ2-2; no clear D gene. The sequenced material came from peripheral blood. The TCR originated in a woman aged 25-40 years with COVID-19, enrolled during active disease. The CDR3 nucleotides read TGCGCCAGCAGGGTTTTCGATGCGTTGTTCGCCGGGGAGCTGTTTTTT. This gives the protein CASRVFDALFAGELFF.